This TCR beta chain originates from a study of cytomegalovirus exposure and HLA in healthy donors. About the study: The approximately 120 validation repertoires, a later analysis reported, used the same platform as the 700 or so repertoires from the first cohort.

As for this clone: The antigen remains unidentified.

Findings and caveats of the study: Reports credit the classifier with highly specific, highly sensitive diagnosis of cytomegalovirus status.

The assay was immunoSEQ multiplex PCR, and TCRdb's table has in-frame clones only and misses some. The table includes approximately 160,000 clones, around 90% detected once. Germline CDR1 SGHTA, CDR2 FQGNSA. The V gene lost 4 bases and the J gene lost 1 base, with 10 bases spanning the gap. The CDR3 runs to 14 residues. Material: PBMCs. The chain uses TRBV7-2 and TRBJ2-5; D perhaps matches TRBD2 (6 bases). The TCR originated in a woman under 30 in good health and CMV-seropositive. The CDR3 reads CASSSRGFQETQYF. The CDR3 nucleotides read TGTGCCAGCAGCTCCCGGGGGTTCCAAGAGACCCAGTACTTC. Supplemented by reference TRBV7-2 and TRBJ2-5, the full variable domain reads GAGVSQSPSNKVTEKGKDVELRCDPISGHTALYWYRQSLGQGLEFLIYFQGNSAPDKSGLPSDRFSAERTGGSVSTLTIQRTQQEDSAVYLCASSSRGFQETQYFGPGTRLLVL.